The 12 T cell receptor beta chains given below trace back to one sample, sequenced in a study of regulatory T cells in long-lasting Graves disease. Documented time point: newly diagnosed GD, antithyroid drugs for less than 3 months. RNA isolated from PBMCs was used to make the TCR library. Libraries of TCR beta came from iRepertoire HTBI primers plus Arm-PCR of CDR3 regions. TCRdb passed the multiplex PCR reads through MiXCR, listing each CDR3 protein once. This sample yields 370,000 or so distinct CDR3 sequences, of which about 16% are seen a single time; around 21% belongs to the top ten. Another study also made use of these data, one on T cells in Graves' hyperthyroidism and ophthalmopathy.

The material sequenced was peripheral blood mononuclear cells (PBMCs), taken at new diagnosis, from a patient treated with antithyroid drugs. These TCRs come from a woman under 30 with Graves disease.

This clonotype was picked up many times. V usage is TRBV4-1 and J usage is TRBJ1-5; D is ambiguous. Germline CDR1 MGHRA, CDR2 YSYEKL. The V end lost 1 base, the J end lost 9 bases, and 10 bases lay between the germline ends. This CDR3 spans 13 amino acids. CDR3 in amino acids: CASSQVSGGPQHF. The CDR3 bases are TGCGCCAGCAGCCAAGTGTCTGGTGGGCCCCAGCATTTT.

This clonotype was counted only a few times. The rearrangement uses TRBV20-1 and TRBJ1-5; 8 nucleotides align to TRBD1. The CDR3 extends over 15 amino acids. V shed 7 bases, J shed 1 base, and the junction held 9 bases outside the gene matches. Germline V gene sequence: CDR1 DFQATT, CDR2 SNEGSKA (reference sequence). The CDR3 here is CSVVPGGLSNQPQHF. The CDR3 coding sequence is TGCAGTGTAGTGCCAGGGGGCTTGAGCAATCAGCCCCAGCATTTT.

This clonotype was seen a few times. J is TRBJ1-1 and V is TRBV7-8, with TRBD1 matching over 9 bases. The V and J ends lost 1 base and 2 bases, in that order; junction bases with no gene match: 8. Germline V gives CDR1 SGHVS, CDR2 FQNEAQ. This CDR3 is 17 amino acids long. The CDR3 spells CASSLVPGQGINTEAFF. CDR3 nucleotides: TGTGCCAGCAGCTTAGTCCCGGGACAGGGAATAAACACTGAAGCTTTCTTT.

This clonotype was found a few times. J is TRBJ2-5 and V is TRBV3-1; 8 bases align to TRBD2. Germline V CDR1 and CDR2: LGHDT, YNNKEL (reference sequence). The CDR3 has 14 residues. The junction had 9 bases not matched to a gene; V was cut back by 6 bases and J by 6 bases. CDR3 region: CASRPGGGLQTQYF. The CDR3 DNA reads as TGTGCCAGCAGGCCGGGGGGGGGCTTACAGACCCAGTACTTC.

This clonotype was counted many times. The rearrangement joins TRBV28 to TRBJ1-1; D not resolved. This CDR3 has 13 residues. V gave up 3 bases and J gave up 4 bases, with 9 bases separating them. Per germline, CDR1 MDHEN and CDR2 SYDVKM. The chain's CDR3 is CASSFPGSTEAFF. The CDR3 nucleotides are TGTGCCAGCAGTTTCCCCGGGTCCACTGAAGCTTTCTTT.

This chain joins TRBV27 and TRBJ1-2, with a possible D match to TRBD1 (6 bases). From germline, CDR1 is MNHEY and CDR2 SMNVEV (reference sequence). Trimming pared 3 bases from V and 2 bases from J, leaving 10 bases between. The CDR3 runs to 14 residues. The CDR3 bases are TGTGCCAGCAGTTTGGGGAGGGGGAACTATGGCTACACCTTC. This translates into CASSLGRGNYGYTF.

This clonotype has just a few counts. One end of the junction is discordant with germline, which a read error may explain. The chain has TRBV6-1 and TRBJ1-2; D is possibly TRBD1 (5 bases). This CDR3 contains 13 residues. Germline values: CDR1 MNHNS, CDR2 SASEGT. The CDR3 sequence: CASSGGDGYGYTF. CDR3 bases: TGCGCCAGCAGTGGGGGGGACGGATATGGCTACACCTTC.

This clonotype has at least ten counts. This sequence joins TRBV30 and TRBJ1-2; D is uncertain. The CDR3 runs to 13 residues. CDR1 and CDR2 from the germline V gene are GTSNPN and SVGIG (reference sequence). Trimming stripped 8 bases from V and 8 bases from J, with 21 bases between. CDR3 bases: TGTGCCGGCACGAGTTGGGCTGGTGGCGGCTACACCTTC. It translates to CAGTSWAGGGYTF.

This clonotype was detected only a few times. This chain connects TRBV12-3 or TRBV12-4 to TRBJ2-2; 8 positions agree with TRBD1. CDR3 length: 13 residues. Trimming at V came to 6 bases and at J to 6 bases, leaving 3 bases not matched to a gene. For the CDR3, the DNA is TGTGCCAGCAGGTCAGGGGGCTCCGGGGAGCTGTTTTTT. Amino acids: CASRSGGSGELFF.

This clonotype came up a few times. V gene TRBV24-1 combines with J gene TRBJ1-2, with a tentative D call TRBD1 (6 bases). The CDR3 sequence is 14 residues long. The V end lost 2 bases, the J end lost 9 bases, and 15 bases lay between the germline ends. Per the germline V gene, CDR1 is KGHDR and CDR2 is SFDVKD. This chain's CDR3 is CATSDSSGVWRYTF. The CDR3 bases are TGTGCCACCAGTGATTCCTCAGGGGTCTGGCGCTACACCTTC.

This clonotype was recorded at least ten times. The chain recombines TRBV20-1 with TRBJ2-7; no definite D call. The V and J ends lost 5 bases and 6 bases respectively, with 11 bases between them. This CDR3 contains 11 residues. The germline V gene encodes CDR1 DFQATT and CDR2 SNEGSKA (reference sequence). The CDR3 loop reads CSAWIVGEQYF. The CDR3 DNA is TGCAGTGCTTGGATTGTGGGCGAGCAGTACTTC.

The sample holds many counts of this clonotype. V and J are TRBV20-1 and TRBJ1-6; 9 bases agree with TRBD1. The CDR3 is 16 amino acids. Germline loops: CDR1 DFQATT, CDR2 SNEGSKA (reference sequence). After removal of 3 bases from V and 10 bases from J, the junction contained 13 bases not matched to a gene. The CDR3 DNA reads as TGCAGTGCTAGGTTGGGAACCGGGACAGGGAGATCACCCCTCCACTTT. Protein sequence: CSARLGTGTGRSPLHF.